This TCR beta chain was observed in a study of T cell responses to AZD1222 COVID-19 vaccine. Using immunoSEQ multiplex PCR, the repertoire was profiled, and TCRdb retains in-frame clones only, with some absent. The sample lists nearly 90,000 clones; 88% were seen once. The sequence came from an adult in good health. The sequenced sample was peripheral blood, obtained on day 0 of AZD1222 vaccination.

This CDR3 reads CASSPGTGVGQPQHF. The CDR3 DNA is TGTGCCAGCTCACCAGGGACAGGGGTGGGACAGCCCCAGCATTTT. The chain recombines TRBV18 with TRBJ1-5; 10 nucleotides agree with TRBD1. Germline V CDR1 and CDR2: KGHSH, LQKENI. Losses at the gene ends were 2 bases for V and 7 bases for J; bases not matched to a gene: 5. The CDR3 totals 15 residues.